These 8 T cell receptor beta chains came from one sample sequenced in a study of blood T cell repertoires in COVID-19 (dated by TCRdb to 2018 to 2021). The library was made by the immunoSEQ multiplex PCR assay. The immuneACCESS repertoire file appears here via TCRdb, limited to in-frame rearrangements. These files lack a portion of the clones; in checked studies, under half of the deficit traces to unresolved V genes, and the cause of the others is not known. The sample data list 35,000 to 40,000 clones, and roughly 80% of these were observed just once. Clones ranked in the top ten supply over 25% of the sample. Specimen: peripheral blood. The receptor set was obtained from an elderly man with active or convalescent COVID-19.

The chain uses TRBV11-2 and TRBJ2-4, with 7 nucleotides matching TRBD2. J was trimmed by 13 bases and V by 5 bases; bases with no gene match: 11. CDR3 length equals 13 residues. The germline V gene encodes CDR1 SGHAT and CDR2 FQNNGV. CDR3: CASSASPGLTQYF. The DNA for the CDR3 is TGTGCCAGCAGCGCTTCTCCGGGACTAACACAGTACTTC.

The gene calls are TRBV30 and TRBJ2-7, with 8 bases identical to TRBD2. CDR1 and CDR2 (germline): GTSNPN, SVGIG (reference sequence). The CDR3 is 14 amino acids. With 2 bases clipped from V and 5 bases from J, the junction kept 8 bases outside the gene matches. The DNA of the CDR3 is TGTGCCTGGAGTCCTCCGGGGGGGTTCCACGAGCAGTACTTC. The encoded protein is CAWSPPGGFHEQYF.

The J gene is TRBJ1-3, the V gene TRBV3-1 (or the pseudogene TRBV3-2); tentatively, D is TRBD1 (6 bases). This CDR3 has 17 residues. Germline lookup yields CDR1 LGHDT and CDR2 YNNKEL (reference sequence). V was pared by 4 bases and J by 2 bases, with 18 bases between. The CDR3 nucleotides read TGTGCCAGCAGCCGTGGGACCGTCACAGGGACTGGAAACACCATATATTTT. Protein product: CASSRGTVTGTGNTIYF.

This sequence joins TRBV30 and TRBJ2-4; TRBD1 is a possible D gene (6 bases). Trimming pared 4 bases from V and 4 bases from J, leaving 14 bases between. The length of the CDR3 is 14 residues. Germline V gives CDR1 GTSNPN, CDR2 SVGIG (reference sequence). The CDR3: CAWTHGGGKNIQYF. In DNA form, the CDR3 reads TGTGCCTGGACTCATGGGGGCGGGAAAAACATTCAGTACTTC.

V gene TRBV5-4 combines with J gene TRBJ2-4, with D possibly being TRBD2 (6 bases). Germline CDR1 is SGHNT and CDR2 is YYREEE (reference sequence). Trimming stripped 4 bases from V and 0 bases from J, with 11 bases between. CDR3 length: 15 residues. CDR3 nucleotide sequence: TGTGCCAGCAGCGCGGGGAGGCTAGCCAAAAACATTCAGTACTTC. As protein: CASSAGRLAKNIQYF.

The J gene is TRBJ1-1, the V gene TRBV5-4, with D maybe TRBD1 (5 bases). The CDR3 consists of 15 residues. V lost 4 bases and J 0 bases, leaving 13 bases between the germline ends. Germline lookup yields CDR1 SGHNT and CDR2 YYREEE (reference sequence). The CDR3 protein is CASSPGRGMNTEAFF. DNA of the CDR3: TGTGCCAGCAGCCCTGGTCGGGGGATGAACACTGAAGCTTTCTTT.

The chain combines TRBV7-8 with TRBJ2-5; a possible D gene is TRBD1 (6 bases). The V end lost 5 bases, the J end lost 12 bases, and 25 bases lay between the germline ends. CDR1 is SGHVS, CDR2 FQNEAQ, per germline. The CDR3 consists of 15 residues. This chain's CDR3 is CASSRARDPGARKYF. In nucleotides, the CDR3 is TGTGCCAGCAGCCGAGCCCGGGACCCAGGGGCCCGAAAGTACTTC.

The J gene is TRBJ2-5, the V gene TRBV5-4; maybe TRBD1 (6 bases). V lost 4 bases to trimming and J lost 1 base, with 17 bases between them. The CDR3 has 16 residues. CDR1 and CDR2 from the germline V gene are SGHNT and YYREEE (reference sequence). CDR3 nucleotide sequence: TGTGCCAGCAGCGGACAGCACTCCGGGACCCAAGAGACCCAGTACTTC. Its translation: CASSGQHSGTQETQYF.